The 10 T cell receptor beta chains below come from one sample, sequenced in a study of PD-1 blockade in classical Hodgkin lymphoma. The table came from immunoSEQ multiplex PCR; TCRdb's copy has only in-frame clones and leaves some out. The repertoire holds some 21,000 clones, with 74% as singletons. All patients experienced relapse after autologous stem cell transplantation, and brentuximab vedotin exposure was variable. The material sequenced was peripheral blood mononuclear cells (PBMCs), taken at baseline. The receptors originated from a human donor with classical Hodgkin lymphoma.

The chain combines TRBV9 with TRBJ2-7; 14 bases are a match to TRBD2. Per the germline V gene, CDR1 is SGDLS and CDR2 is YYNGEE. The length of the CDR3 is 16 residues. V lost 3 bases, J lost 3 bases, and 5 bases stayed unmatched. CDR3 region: CASSALGLAGDYEQYF. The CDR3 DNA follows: TGTGCCAGCAGCGCCCTGGGACTAGCGGGAGACTACGAGCAGTACTTC.

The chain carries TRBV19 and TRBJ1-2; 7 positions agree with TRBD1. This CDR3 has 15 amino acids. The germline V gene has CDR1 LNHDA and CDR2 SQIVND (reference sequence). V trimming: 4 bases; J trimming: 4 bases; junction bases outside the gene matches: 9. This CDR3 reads CASSNNRDRLYGYTF. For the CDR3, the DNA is TGTGCCAGTAGTAACAACCGGGACAGACTCTATGGCTACACCTTC.

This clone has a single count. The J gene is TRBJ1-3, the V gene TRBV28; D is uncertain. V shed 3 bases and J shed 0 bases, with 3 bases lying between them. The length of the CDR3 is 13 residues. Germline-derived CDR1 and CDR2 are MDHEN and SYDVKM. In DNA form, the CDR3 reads TGTGCCAGCAGTTTCGGCTCTGGAAACACCATATATTTT. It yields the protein CASSFGSGNTIYF.

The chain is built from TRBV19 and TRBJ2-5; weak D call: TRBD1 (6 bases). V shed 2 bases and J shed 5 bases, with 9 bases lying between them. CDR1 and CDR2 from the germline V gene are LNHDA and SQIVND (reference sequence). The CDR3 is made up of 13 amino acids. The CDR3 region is CASSIYREETQYF. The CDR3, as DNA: TGTGCCAGTAGTATATACAGGGAGGAGACCCAGTACTTC.

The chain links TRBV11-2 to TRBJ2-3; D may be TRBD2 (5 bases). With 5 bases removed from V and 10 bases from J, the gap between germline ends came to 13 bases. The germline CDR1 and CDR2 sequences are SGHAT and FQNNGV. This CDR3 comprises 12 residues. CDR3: CASSPTSGSQYF. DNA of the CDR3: TGTGCCAGCAGCCCGACGTCGGGGTCGCAGTATTTT.

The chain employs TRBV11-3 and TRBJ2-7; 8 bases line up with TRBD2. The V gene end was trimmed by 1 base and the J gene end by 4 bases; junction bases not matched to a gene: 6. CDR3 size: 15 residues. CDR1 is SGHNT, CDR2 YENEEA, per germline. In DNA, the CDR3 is TGTGCCAGCAGCTTAGTGGGACTAGTGGGTTACGAGCAGTACTTC. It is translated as CASSLVGLVGYEQYF.

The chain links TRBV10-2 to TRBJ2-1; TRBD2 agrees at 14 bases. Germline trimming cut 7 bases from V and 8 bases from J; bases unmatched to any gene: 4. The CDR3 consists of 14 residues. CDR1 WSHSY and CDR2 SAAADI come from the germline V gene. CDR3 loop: CASTGTSGGHEQFF. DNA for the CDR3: TGCGCCAGCACGGGGACTAGCGGGGGACATGAGCAGTTCTTC.

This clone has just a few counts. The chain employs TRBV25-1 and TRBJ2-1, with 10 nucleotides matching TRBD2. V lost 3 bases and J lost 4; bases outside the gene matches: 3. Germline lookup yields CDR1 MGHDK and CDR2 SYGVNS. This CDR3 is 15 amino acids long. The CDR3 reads CASSDGLAVYNEQFF. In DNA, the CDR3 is TGTGCCAGCAGTGACGGACTAGCGGTATACAATGAGCAGTTCTTC.

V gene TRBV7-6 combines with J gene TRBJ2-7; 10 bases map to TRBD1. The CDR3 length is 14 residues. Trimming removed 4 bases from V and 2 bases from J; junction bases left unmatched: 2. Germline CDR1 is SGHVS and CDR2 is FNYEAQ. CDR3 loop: CASSSGTGAYEQYF. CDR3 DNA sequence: TGTGCCAGCAGCTCAGGGACAGGGGCCTACGAGCAGTACTTC.

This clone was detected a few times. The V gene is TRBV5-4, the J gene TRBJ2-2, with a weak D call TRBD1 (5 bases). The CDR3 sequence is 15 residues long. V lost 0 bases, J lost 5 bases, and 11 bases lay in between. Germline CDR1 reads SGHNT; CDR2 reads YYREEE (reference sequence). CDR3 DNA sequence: TGTGCCAGCAGCTTGGACCAGGGTAAAACCGGGGAGCTGTTTTTT. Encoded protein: CASSLDQGKTGELFF.